Following are 26 T cell receptor beta chains from one sample sequenced in a study of shared clonotypes between healthy human individuals. Naive CD8 cells were CD45RO-negative, positively selected for CCR7, excluding terminally differentiated effector memory CD45RA+ cells. Clones were read by immunoSEQ multiplex PCR, and TCRdb kept only the in-frame ones, dropping some. The table has just over 2,000,000 clones, less than 95% seen once. The sequenced material came from naive CD8+ T cells sorted from blood. Receptors originate from a man younger than 30 in good health.

This clone was detected once. The rearrangement joins TRBV4-3 to TRBJ2-2; the D gene is possibly TRBD1 (6 bases). The V end lost 1 base, the J end lost 5 bases, and 14 bases lay between the germline ends. Germline V gives CDR1 LGHNA, CDR2 YSLEER. This CDR3 comprises 16 residues. The DNA of the CDR3 is TGCGCCAGCAGCCAAGCACAGGGTGAAGGAACCGGGGAGCTGTTTTTT. Protein sequence: CASSQAQGEGTGELFF.

V is TRBV7-6 and J is TRBJ2-2; D remains ambiguous. CDR3 length equals 12 residues. V was pared by 0 bases and J by 11 bases, with 7 bases between. Germline V CDR1 and CDR2: SGHVS, FNYEAQ. CDR3 amino acids: CASSLAPPELFF. The DNA for the CDR3 is TGTGCCAGCAGCTTAGCTCCTCCAGAGCTGTTTTTT.

The chain uses TRBV5-1 and TRBJ2-2, with TRBD2 identical over 7 bases. This CDR3 is 15 amino acids long. Germline V gene data show CDR1 as SGHRS and CDR2 as YFSETQ. The V segment lost 6 bases and the J segment 4 bases; nucleotides outside the gene matches: 9. CDR3 amino acids: CASMTSGGRTGELFF. The CDR3 nucleotides are TGCGCCAGCATGACGTCGGGGGGACGCACCGGGGAGCTGTTTTTT.

The V gene is TRBV4-1, the J gene TRBJ1-1; D is possibly TRBD1 (6 bases). The CDR3 has 15 residues. Germline CDR1 MGHRA, CDR2 YSYEKL. Trimming left V 2 bases short and J 4 bases short, with 14 bases between. In DNA form, the CDR3 reads TGCGCCAGCAGCCAACTGGAGACAGGAAGCACTGAAGCTTTCTTT. Translated: CASSQLETGSTEAFF.

This chain's CDR3 is CAWSVPRISNTEAFF. CDR3 in DNA: TGTGCCTGGAGTGTACCCCGGATTTCGAACACTGAAGCTTTCTTT. The rearrangement uses TRBV30 and TRBJ1-1; D uncertain. This CDR3 is 15 amino acids long. Trimming took off 0 bases at V and 1 base at J, with 12 bases between the two ends. CDR1 and CDR2 (germline): GTSNPN, SVGIG (reference sequence).

This clone was observed once. The V gene is TRBV13, the J gene TRBJ1-1; D is uncertain. This CDR3 has 15 amino acids. The V gene's germline CDR1 is PRHDT and CDR2 FYEKMQ (reference sequence). The germline V and J ends were trimmed by 7 bases and 3 bases, with 18 bases remaining between them. In nucleotides, the CDR3 is TGTGCCAGCACCCATTGGGGTTTGGGGTACACTGAAGCTTTCTTT. Translating it yields CASTHWGLGYTEAFF.

The gene calls are TRBV7-9 and TRBJ2-5; D assignment may be TRBD1 or TRBD2 (5 bases each). V was cut by 4 bases and J by 1 base, with 13 bases left in between. The CDR3 has 15 residues. The germline gives CDR1 SEHNR, CDR2 FQNEAQ (reference sequence). CDR3 DNA: TGTGCCAGCAGCTGGGGACCGGGACCCCAAGAGACCCAGTACTTC. Protein sequence: CASSWGPGPQETQYF.

CDR3: CASSSRGSYNEQFF. The CDR3 DNA sequence: TGTGCCAGCAGCTCAAGGGGCTCATACAATGAGCAGTTCTTC. This chain joins TRBV7-2 and TRBJ2-1; possible D gene TRBD1, 5 bases. Germline assignment: CDR1 SGHTA and CDR2 FQGNSA. There are 14 residues in the CDR3. The V end was cut by 4 bases, the J end by 4 bases, with 11 bases between.

The genes are TRBV28 and TRBJ2-5; tentative D call: TRBD1 (6 bases). This CDR3 is 14 amino acids long. Trimming shortened V by 6 bases and J by 5 bases, and 16 bases separated the two germline ends. Germline CDR1 reads MDHEN; CDR2 reads SYDVKM. Here the CDR3 reads CASSRDRFEETQYF. CDR3 sequence (DNA): TGTGCCAGCAGCCGCGACAGGTTTGAGGAGACCCAGTACTTC.

As regards this clone: This same CDR3 is encoded by further DNA sequences in the sample. The chain is built from TRBV6-1 and TRBJ2-1; TRBD1 aligns across 7 bases. The CDR3 loop spans 14 amino acids. Trimming cost V 6 bases and J 2 bases; bases outside gene matches: 4. CDR1 is MNHNS and CDR2 is SASEGT in the germline V gene. CDR3 in amino acids: CASSSGGAYNEQFF. For the CDR3, the DNA is TGTGCCAGCAGCTCAGGGGGAGCCTACAATGAGCAGTTCTTC.

Notes on this clone: The sample contains more than one DNA sequence encoding this CDR3. The gene calls are TRBV5-6 and TRBJ1-5, with 8 bases fitting TRBD1. V dropped 4 bases and J dropped 6; count of bases not matched to a gene: 3. The CDR3 is 13 residues long. Germline V gene sequence: CDR1 SGHDT, CDR2 YYEEEE. In DNA form, the CDR3 reads TGTGCCAGCAGCCCAGGGGGCGGTCAGCCCCAGCATTTT. Translating it yields CASSPGGGQPQHF.

The rearrangement links TRBV4-1 to TRBJ2-7; D is possibly TRBD2 (5 bases). Trimming took 5 bases from V and 0 from J, leaving 8 bases between them. The CDR3 runs 13 residues. Germline CDR1 reads MGHRA; CDR2 reads YSYEKL. DNA for the CDR3: TGCGCCAGCAGCTCCGGGATCTCCTACGAGCAGTACTTC. Protein product: CASSSGISYEQYF.

This clone appeared once. V usage is TRBV28 and J usage is TRBJ2-3; tentative D call: TRBD2 (5 bases). The CDR3 runs to 15 residues. The germline gives CDR1 MDHEN, CDR2 SYDVKM. V lost 4 bases and J 1 base, leaving 12 bases between the germline ends. For the CDR3, the DNA is TGTGCCAGCAGTTCCACACGGGAAGGCACAGATACGCAGTATTTT. This encodes CASSSTREGTDTQYF.

The chain employs TRBV28 and TRBJ2-3; 9 bases are a match to TRBD1. Trimming cost V 6 bases and J 3 bases; bases outside gene matches: 4. CDR3 length: 14 residues. CDR1 is MDHEN, CDR2 SYDVKM, per germline. As DNA, the CDR3 is TGTGCCAGCAGGGGACAGGGTGGGACAGATACGCAGTATTTT. Protein sequence: CASRGQGGTDTQYF.

The chain joins TRBV29-1 to TRBJ2-1; a weak D match, TRBD2 (6 bases). With 5 bases removed from V and 9 bases from J, the gap between germline ends came to 14 bases. The CDR3 consists of 12 residues. The germline CDR1 and CDR2 sequences are SQVTM and ANQGSEA. The CDR3 DNA reads TGCAGCGTTTTTGGAGGGGTAGGTGAGCAGTTCTTC. Translation gives CSVFGGVGEQFF.

The gene calls are TRBV2 and TRBJ1-2; 7 bases agree with TRBD1. The CDR3 is 16 residues long. Per the germline V gene, CDR1 is SNHLY and CDR2 is FYNNEI. Unmatched junction bases numbered 7, after V lost 0 bases and J lost 3 bases. CDR3 bases: TGTGCCAGCAGTGAAGCTTGGGAGGGGGCGGACTATGGCTACACCTTC. Its protein is CASSEAWEGADYGYTF.

On this clone: This same CDR3 is encoded by further DNA sequences in the sample. The rearrangement uses TRBV29-1 and TRBJ2-7; 10 positions match TRBD1. After removal of 0 bases from V and 4 bases from J, the junction contained 3 bases not matched to a gene. Germline CDR1 reads SQVTM; CDR2 reads ANQGSEA. CDR3 length: 14 residues. The CDR3 DNA is TGCAGCGTTGAAGACCGGGACAGGGGTTACGAGCAGTACTTC. This translates into CSVEDRDRGYEQYF.

The chain has TRBV28 and TRBJ1-3, with TRBD1 as a possible D gene (5 bases). Germline-derived CDR1 and CDR2 are MDHEN and SYDVKM. CDR3 length: 15 residues. V was shortened by 10 bases and J by 9 bases, with 25 bases between the two germline ends. CDR3 in amino acids: CATSPGLGLSITIYF. The CDR3 DNA reads TGTGCCACCTCCCCGGGGCTAGGGCTGTCGATCACCATATATTTT. Based on the CDR3 plus reference TRBV28 and TRBJ1-3, the full variable domain is DVKVTQSSRYLVKRTGEKVFLECVQDMDHENMFWYRQDPGLGLRLIYFSYDVKMKEKGDIPEGYSVSREKKERFSLILESASTNQTSMYLCATSPGLGLSITIYFGEGSWLTVV.

J is TRBJ2-7 and V is TRBV4-1; 8 nucleotides agree with TRBD1. Germline CDR1 reads MGHRA; CDR2 reads YSYEKL. The V segment lost 3 bases and the J segment 6 bases; nucleotides outside the gene matches: 10. The CDR3 is made up of 15 amino acids. The CDR3 sequence is CASSQVLGQGFEQYF. The CDR3 nucleotides are TGCGCCAGCAGCCAGGTCCTAGGACAGGGCTTCGAGCAGTACTTC.

The chain uses TRBV6-5 and TRBJ2-5, with TRBD1 as a possible D gene (6 bases). The V gene's germline CDR1 is MNHEY and CDR2 SVGAGI. The CDR3 length is 13 residues. Trimming took 2 bases from V and 3 from J, leaving 7 bases between them. This CDR3 reads CASSYTGKETQYF. CDR3 in DNA: TGTGCCAGCAGTTACACAGGGAAAGAGACCCAGTACTTC.

The chain carries TRBV7-8 and TRBJ2-7; D assignment may be TRBD1 or TRBD2 (6 bases each). CDR1 and CDR2 from the germline V gene are SGHVS and FQNEAQ. The CDR3 loop spans 17 amino acids. V dropped 1 base and J dropped 4 bases, with 20 bases sitting between them. The CDR3 here is CASSLVGGGAPGYEQYF. CDR3 bases: TGTGCCAGCAGCTTAGTCGGGGGCGGAGCCCCAGGATACGAGCAGTACTTC.

V gene TRBV19 combines with J gene TRBJ1-2; D remains ambiguous. Germline V gives CDR1 LNHDA, CDR2 SQIVND (reference sequence). This CDR3 comprises 16 residues. Trimming removed 0 bases from V and 3 bases from J, with 14 bases in between. The chain's CDR3 is CASSIDLEAFHYGYTF. CDR3 sequence (DNA): TGTGCCAGTAGTATAGATCTGGAGGCCTTCCACTATGGCTACACCTTC.

V usage is TRBV14 and J usage is TRBJ2-3; D is uncertain. The CDR3 extends over 13 amino acids. Between the trimmed V and J ends, which lost 0 bases and 10 bases, there was a span of 11 bases. The germline CDR1 and CDR2 sequences are SGHDN and FVKESK. The CDR3 DNA follows: TGTGCCAGCAGCCAAGATCTATGGCTCCCGCAGTATTTT. Protein product: CASSQDLWLPQYF.

V gene TRBV9 combines with J gene TRBJ2-2, with D possibly TRBD1 on 6 matching bases. Germline V gene data show CDR1 as SGDLS and CDR2 as YYNGEE. V was shortened by 3 bases and J by 1 base, with 10 bases between the two germline ends. CDR3 length equals 15 residues. The CDR3 loop is CASSAWTVNTGELFF. The CDR3 region has the DNA TGTGCCAGCAGCGCCTGGACAGTGAACACCGGGGAGCTGTTTTTT.

This chain joins TRBV27 and TRBJ1-4; maybe TRBD1 (6 bases). V gave up 4 bases and J gave up 8 bases, with 17 bases separating them. The CDR3 extends over 15 amino acids. The germline V gene encodes CDR1 MNHEY and CDR2 SMNVEV (reference sequence). The DNA for the CDR3 is TGTGCCAGCAGTTCCTTTACAGGGTCGGACGAAAAACTGTTTTTT. It specifies CASSSFTGSDEKLFF.

This chain uses TRBV7-9 with TRBJ1-2; TRBD1 might be the D (6 bases). Trimming stripped 4 bases from V and 2 bases from J, with 20 bases between. This CDR3 is 17 amino acids long. Germline CDR1 reads SEHNR; CDR2 reads FQNEAQ (reference sequence). The CDR3 nucleotides read TGTGCCAGCAGCTCGGAGGGACATTCCCCCCTCAACTATGGCTACACCTTC. Its translation: CASSSEGHSPLNYGYTF.